Detailed here is one T cell receptor beta chain. As yet, its antigen is unknown. The data were taken from a study of cytomegalovirus exposure and HLA in healthy donors. The CDR3 loop spans 12 amino acids. Trimming removed 6 bases at V and 10 bases at J, with 13 bases between. CDR1 is MDHEN, CDR2 SYDVKM, per germline. Study-level results: Cytomegalovirus status, reportedly, was diagnosed with high specificity and sensitivity by the classifier. Specific recognition of CMV antigens was confirmed in vitro for three chains (all CMV-associated).

Repertoires were generated with immunoSEQ multiplex PCR, while TCRdb's copy carries only in-frame clones and drops some. This sample has 85,000 to 130,000 clones, with about 88% found just once. The sequence was collected from a woman aged 18-29 years in good health and CMV-seropositive. The chain joins TRBV28 to TRBJ2-1; TRBD2 is a possible D gene (6 bases). Sequenced sample: PBMCs. The CDR3 spells CASREGSAEQFF. CDR3 sequence (DNA): TGTGCCAGCAGGGAGGGGTCAGCCGAGCAGTTCTTC.